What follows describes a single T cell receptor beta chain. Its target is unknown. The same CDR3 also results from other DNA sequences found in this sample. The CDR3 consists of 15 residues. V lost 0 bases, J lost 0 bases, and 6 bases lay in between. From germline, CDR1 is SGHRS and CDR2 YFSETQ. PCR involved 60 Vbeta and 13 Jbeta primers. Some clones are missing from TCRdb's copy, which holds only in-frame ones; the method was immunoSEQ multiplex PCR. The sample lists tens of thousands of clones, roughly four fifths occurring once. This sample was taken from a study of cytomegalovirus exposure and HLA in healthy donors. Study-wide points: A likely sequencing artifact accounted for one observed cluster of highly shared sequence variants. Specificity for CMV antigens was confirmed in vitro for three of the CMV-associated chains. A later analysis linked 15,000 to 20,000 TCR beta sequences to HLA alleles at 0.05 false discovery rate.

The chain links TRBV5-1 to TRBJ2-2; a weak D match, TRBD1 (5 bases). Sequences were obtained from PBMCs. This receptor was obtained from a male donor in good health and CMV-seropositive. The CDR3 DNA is TGCGCCAGCAGCTTGGGACAGACGAACACCGGGGAGCTGTTTTTT. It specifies CASSLGQTNTGELFF.